This note documents a single TCR beta chain sequence. Its matching antigen is unknown. The CDR3 sequence is 10 residues long. Deletions cut 1 base from V and 10 bases from J, with 4 bases between. Germline values: CDR1 SNHLY, CDR2 FYNNEI. TCRdb's copy holds only in-frame clones and misses some; the assay was immunoSEQ multiplex PCR. The sample lists some 150,000 clones, 75% to 95% occurring once. This entry belongs to a study of T cell responses to AZD1222 COVID-19 vaccine. Study observations and caveats: Recipients of two AZD1222 doses showed rising Spike-specific TCR breadth and depth.

This TCR was recovered from an adult who received the AZD1222 COVID-19 vaccine. The chain joins TRBV2 to TRBJ1-1; the D is unclear. The sample here was peripheral blood, taken 28 days after the second AZD1222 dose. In DNA, the CDR3 is TGTGCCAGCAGTGAAGTCGGAGCTTTCTTT. Protein sequence: CASSEVGAFF.